One and the same sample provided the 11 T cell receptor beta chains below, sequenced in a study of chemoradiotherapy in HPV16-positive cancers. Sequenced by immunoSEQ multiplex PCR; TCRdb stores in-frame clones only, minus some. The sample consists of tens of thousands of clones, around four fifths of them appearing once. Sequencing was performed on blood, taken from a patient who underwent chemoradiotherapy. These receptors were obtained from a human donor with HPV-associated anogenital cancer.

The chain joins TRBV5-1 to TRBJ2-2; TRBD1 aligns across 9 bases. Looked up from germline, CDR1 is SGHRS and CDR2 is YFSETQ. This CDR3 region has 16 residues. V gave up 0 bases and J gave up 8 bases; unmatched junction bases: 8. The CDR3 DNA reads TGCGCCAGCAGCTTGGCCGGGACAGGGAATCTGGGGGAGCTGTTTTTT. Translating it yields CASSLAGTGNLGELFF.

The V and J genes are TRBV5-1 and TRBJ1-5, with 10 bases that match TRBD1. V trimming: 4 bases; J trimming: 2 bases; junction bases outside the gene matches: 3. The CDR3 extends over 15 amino acids. Germline V lookup: CDR1 SGHRS, CDR2 YFSETQ. CDR3 protein: CASSLGTGGNQPQHF. The CDR3 nucleotides read TGCGCCAGCAGCCTAGGGACAGGGGGCAATCAGCCCCAGCATTTT.

This chain uses TRBV9 with TRBJ2-5; D is uncertain. The germline V and J ends were trimmed by 4 bases and 5 bases, with 15 bases remaining between them. Germline V gives CDR1 SGDLS, CDR2 YYNGEE. The CDR3 runs 14 residues. The CDR3 sequence: CASSPPSSRETQYF. The CDR3 bases are TGTGCCAGCAGCCCACCCTCGAGCAGGGAGACCCAGTACTTC.

In this sample, this clone turned up a few times. CDR3 protein: CASSFGGADYGYTF. In DNA, the CDR3 is TGCGCCAGCAGCTTTGGGGGCGCAGACTATGGCTACACCTTC. This chain links TRBV5-1 with TRBJ1-2; the D gene is possibly TRBD1 (6 bases). Germline values: CDR1 SGHRS, CDR2 YFSETQ. There are 14 residues in the CDR3. The V and J ends lost 2 bases and 3 bases respectively, with 11 bases between them.

The V call is TRBV7-9, the J call TRBJ1-5, with D possibly being TRBD1 (5 bases). V lost 4 bases and J 6 bases, leaving 13 bases between the germline ends. Germline CDR1 SEHNR, CDR2 FQNEAQ (reference sequence). The CDR3 is 14 amino acids. CDR3 nucleotides: TGTGCCAGCAGCTCAACAGGTTTATCTCAGCCCCAGCATTTT. Translating it yields CASSSTGLSQPQHF.

CDR3 nucleotides: TGTGCCAGCAGCCCCGGGAGGGGTAGGAACACTGAAGCTTTCTTT. It yields the protein CASSPGRGRNTEAFF. The rearrangement uses TRBV7-6 and TRBJ1-1; TRBD1 might be the D (5 bases). The V end was cut by 5 bases, the J end by 1 base, with 14 bases between. This CDR3 contains 15 residues. Per the germline V gene, CDR1 is SGHVS and CDR2 is FNYEAQ.

V gene TRBV7-3 combines with J gene TRBJ2-2, with 8 bases aligning to TRBD2. V lost 4 bases, J lost 3 bases, and 13 bases stayed unmatched. The CDR3 contains 18 residues. Germline V gene data show CDR1 as SGHTA and CDR2 as FQGTGA. The CDR3 loop reads CASSSPQGLGGDTGELFF. The DNA for the CDR3 is TGTGCCAGCAGCTCCCCCCAGGGACTAGGCGGGGACACCGGGGAGCTGTTTTTT.

This clone was counted once. This chain links TRBV14 with TRBJ2-5, with 12 bases that match TRBD2. The CDR3 is 16 residues long. Per the germline V gene, CDR1 is SGHDN and CDR2 is FVKESK. J lost 6 bases, V lost 0 bases, and 5 bases had no gene match. The CDR3 region has the DNA TGTGCCAGCAGCCAAGATCGACTAGCGGGGGTAAAGACCCAGTACTTC. Translating it yields CASSQDRLAGVKTQYF.

The V gene is TRBV5-4, the J gene TRBJ2-1; TRBD2 matches 8 bases. Germline-derived CDR1 and CDR2 are SGHNT and YYREEE (reference sequence). This CDR3 spans 14 amino acids. Germline trimming cut 1 base from V and 7 bases from J; bases unmatched to any gene: 4. CDR3 sequence reads: CASSLRGGTNEQFF. The CDR3 region has the DNA TGTGCCAGCAGCTTGCGGGGGGGCACAAATGAGCAGTTCTTC.

V gene TRBV7-3 combines with J gene TRBJ1-1; D is unclear. V was cut by 2 bases and J by 1 base, with 5 bases left in between. CDR3 length: 13 residues. In germline, CDR1 is SGHTA, CDR2 FQGTGA. The CDR3 nucleotides are TGTGCCAGCAGCTTATATACGAACACTGAAGCTTTCTTT. Its protein product is CASSLYTNTEAFF.

The rearrangement joins TRBV6-4 to TRBJ2-7; no reliable D call. The CDR3 covers 17 residues. CDR1 and CDR2 from the germline V gene are MRHNA and SNTAGT. The V end was cut by 2 bases, the J end by 5 bases, with 22 bases between. The CDR3 coding sequence is TGTGCCAGCAGTGACCCGCTCAAATCAATCGCAAGGGACGAGCAGTACGTC. Encoded protein: CASSDPLKSIARDEQYV.